What follows are 16 T cell receptor beta chains derived from one specimen sequenced in a study of blood T cell repertoires in COVID-19. TCRdb's copy holds only in-frame clones and misses some; the assay was immunoSEQ multiplex PCR. Of over 250,000 clones in the sample, around nine tenths were seen once. The specimen was PBMCs or T cells enriched from blood (not recorded which). Source of these receptors: a woman aged 55-75 years who had recovered from COVID-19.

The J gene is TRBJ2-1, the V gene TRBV7-9; maybe TRBD2 (6 bases). Germline assignment: CDR1 SEHNR and CDR2 FQNEAQ (reference sequence). The CDR3 contains 14 residues. V lost 2 bases, J lost 10 bases, and 15 bases lay in between. Written as DNA, the CDR3 is TGTGCCAGCAGCTTAATAGCGGCGCACAGGGAGCAGTTCTTC. This codes for CASSLIAAHREQFF.

The V gene is TRBV5-4, the J gene TRBJ1-2, with D perhaps matching TRBD1 (6 bases). The germline V gene encodes CDR1 SGHNT and CDR2 YYREEE (reference sequence). V lost 6 bases and J 5 bases, leaving 14 bases between the germline ends. The length of the CDR3 is 13 residues. This chain's CDR3 is CASTTRGRYGYTF. CDR3 DNA: TGTGCCAGCACCACCAGGGGCAGGTATGGCTACACCTTC.

V is TRBV12-3 or TRBV12-4 and J is TRBJ1-6, with D possibly matching TRBD1 (5 bases). This CDR3 has 13 amino acids. The V gene lost 5 bases and the J gene lost 10 bases, with 12 bases spanning the gap. CDR3 coding DNA: TGTGCCAGCAGTCCCAGGGTGGAGTCACCCCTCCACTTT. It is translated as CASSPRVESPLHF.

A single count supports this clone. The rearrangement joins TRBV4-2 to TRBJ1-5; unclear D gene. CDR3 length: 16 residues. Germline V gene data show CDR1 as LGHNA and CDR2 as YNFKEQ. The germline V and J ends were trimmed by 0 bases and 4 bases, with 13 bases remaining between them. CDR3 coding DNA: TGTGCCAGCAGCCAAGAATTTGGGCAGAATAATCAGCCCCAGCATTTT. This encodes CASSQEFGQNNQPQHF.

This sequence joins TRBV28 and TRBJ1-1; 8 bases match TRBD1. Germline V gene data show CDR1 as MDHEN and CDR2 as SYDVKM. V trimming: 8 bases; J trimming: 1 base; junction bases outside the gene matches: 3. This CDR3 spans 13 amino acids. The CDR3 bases are TGTGCCAGCGAGGGACAGGCGAACACTGAAGCTTTCTTT. Encoded protein: CASEGQANTEAFF.

V and J are TRBV19 and TRBJ1-1; D is unclear. This CDR3 comprises 13 residues. V lost 7 bases, J lost 0 bases, and 9 bases lay in between. Germline V gives CDR1 LNHDA, CDR2 SQIVND (reference sequence). CDR3 region: CASNGVLNTEAFF. For the CDR3, the DNA is TGTGCCAGTAACGGGGTCTTGAACACTGAAGCTTTCTTT.

The V gene is TRBV7-9, the J gene TRBJ1-2; D is unresolved. Germline-derived CDR1 and CDR2 are SEHNR and FQNEAQ (reference sequence). This CDR3 region has 16 residues. V shed 4 bases and J shed 4 bases, with 19 bases lying between them. The CDR3 region is CASSSLSSRRSYGYTF. CDR3 sequence (DNA): TGTGCCAGCAGCTCCCTTAGTTCGAGACGGAGCTATGGCTACACCTTC.

This chain links TRBV6-1 with TRBJ2-2, with 11 bases identical to TRBD2. Losses at the gene ends were 0 bases for V and 5 bases for J; bases not matched to a gene: 8. CDR3 size: 18 residues. The germline V gene has CDR1 MNHNS and CDR2 SASEGT. CDR3 coding DNA: TGTGCCAGCAGTGAAGCCGCGGGACTAGCGGCAAGGACCGGGGAGCTGTTTTTT. Translating it yields CASSEAAGLAARTGELFF.

This clone appeared a single time. J is TRBJ1-2 and V is TRBV7-9; unclear D gene. This CDR3 region has 13 residues. Between the trimmed V and J ends, which lost 5 bases and 7 bases, there was a span of 14 bases. Germline CDR1 reads SEHNR; CDR2 reads FQNEAQ (reference sequence). CDR3 sequence: CASSVGSGGGYTF. Written as DNA, the CDR3 is TGTGCCAGCAGCGTTGGATCAGGTGGTGGCTACACCTTC.

The chain has TRBV11-2 and TRBJ1-2, with D possibly being TRBD1 (6 bases). The CDR3 length is 14 residues. Trimming removed 0 bases from V and 7 bases from J, with 12 bases in between. Germline loops: CDR1 SGHAT, CDR2 FQNNGV. The CDR3 DNA reads TGTGCCAGCAGCTTAGAACCCACAGGGCTTGGCTACACCTTC. This gives the protein CASSLEPTGLGYTF.

The gene calls are TRBV4-2 and TRBJ2-3; 13 nucleotides match TRBD2. Germline lookup yields CDR1 LGHNA and CDR2 YNFKEQ. The V segment lost 0 bases and the J segment 4 bases; nucleotides outside the gene matches: 1. There are 16 residues in the CDR3. As DNA, the CDR3 is TGTGCCAGCAGCCAAGAACTAGCGGGGGGGCCAGATACGCAGTATTTT. Encoded protein: CASSQELAGGPDTQYF.

The chain has TRBV9 and TRBJ1-2; the match to TRBD1 covers 7 bases. This CDR3 has 13 amino acids. CDR1 and CDR2 from the germline V gene are SGDLS and YYNGEE. Trimming cost V 5 bases and J 2 bases; bases outside gene matches: 3. The CDR3 DNA follows: TGTGCCAGCAGGTCGGGACAGAACTATGGCTACACCTTC. This sequence encodes CASRSGQNYGYTF.

The V call is TRBV27, the J call TRBJ2-2, with TRBD1 matching 7 bases. The germline V gene encodes CDR1 MNHEY and CDR2 SMNVEV (reference sequence). CDR3 length: 15 residues. After removal of 5 bases from V and 5 bases from J, the junction contained 8 bases not matched to a gene. The CDR3 DNA sequence: TGTGCCAGCAGTCTTTGGACAGGACGAACCGGGGAGCTGTTTTTT. Protein: CASSLWTGRTGELFF.

V gene TRBV7-2 combines with J gene TRBJ2-7; 10 positions agree with TRBD2. The V and J ends lost 1 base and 7 bases, in that order; junction bases with no gene match: 7. The germline CDR1 and CDR2 sequences are SGHTA and FQGNSA. The CDR3 sequence is 15 residues long. The CDR3 protein is CASSLVPSGGGEQYF. The CDR3 nucleotides are TGTGCCAGCAGCTTAGTCCCTAGCGGGGGTGGGGAGCAGTACTTC.

The rearrangement uses TRBV24-1 and TRBJ2-1; tentative D call: TRBD2 (6 bases). Germline-derived CDR1 and CDR2 are KGHDR and SFDVKD. The CDR3 is made up of 16 amino acids. The V and J ends lost 1 base and 0 bases respectively, with 9 bases between them. The CDR3 sequence is CATSDLAGGSYNEQFF. The CDR3 coding sequence is TGTGCCACCAGTGATTTAGCGGGTGGCTCCTACAATGAGCAGTTCTTC.

The table lists this clone with a count of one. V and J are TRBV7-9 and TRBJ1-4; TRBD1 matches at 9 bases. The CDR3 totals 14 residues. V shed 5 bases, J shed 8 bases, and the junction held 6 bases outside the gene matches. Germline CDR1 SEHNR, CDR2 FQNEAQ (reference sequence). Here the CDR3 DNA reads TGTGCCAGCAGCCTCGGACAGGGGCTCGAAAAACTGTTTTTT. This sequence encodes CASSLGQGLEKLFF. Looking up the rest from reference TRBV7-9 and TRBJ1-4 gives the full variable domain: DTGVSQNPRHKITKRGQNVTFRCDPISEHNRLYWYRQTLGQGPEFLTYFQNEAQLEKSRLLSDRFSAERPKGSFSTLEIQRTEQGDSAMYLCASSLGQGLEKLFFGSGTQLSVL.